The next 25 T cell receptor beta chains were all read from a single sample in a study of control samples from healthy donors and cancer patients. Sequenced by immunoSEQ multiplex PCR; TCRdb stores in-frame clones only, minus some. This table holds approximately 170,000 clones, about 90% found once. Sequenced input: blood. All receptors come from a woman in her twenties or thirties in good health.

V is TRBV6-6 and J is TRBJ1-1, with D uncertain. CDR1 and CDR2 from the germline V gene are MNHNY and SVGAGI (reference sequence). The CDR3 runs to 11 residues. The V and J ends lost 8 bases and 1 base respectively, with 5 bases between them. The CDR3 region has the DNA TGTGCCAGCGGCGGGAACACTGAAGCTTTCTTT. Translating gives CASGGNTEAFF.

This chain links TRBV20-1 with TRBJ1-6; TRBD1 agrees at 8 bases. V shed 6 bases, J shed 6 bases, and the junction held 7 bases outside the gene matches. This CDR3 is built from 14 residues. Germline CDR1 is DFQATT and CDR2 is SNEGSKA (reference sequence). CDR3 sequence (DNA): TGCAGTGCCAGTAGGACAGGGCCTAATTCACCCCTCCACTTT. Its translation is CSASRTGPNSPLHF.

The CDR3 loop is CASSLSSGLKNIQYF. As DNA, the CDR3 is TGTGCCAGCAGCTTATCGTCAGGGCTAAAAAACATTCAGTACTTC. The rearrangement joins TRBV7-9 to TRBJ2-4; TRBD1 might be the D (5 bases). The CDR3 runs to 15 residues. V was pared by 2 bases and J by 4 bases, with 12 bases between. The V gene's germline CDR1 is SEHNR and CDR2 FQNEAQ (reference sequence).

The rearrangement uses TRBV2 and TRBJ2-7, with D perhaps being TRBD1 or TRBD2 (6 bases each). The CDR3 extends over 13 amino acids. Trimming cost V 6 bases and J 2 bases, with 11 bases left between them. The germline V gene has CDR1 SNHLY and CDR2 FYNNEI. The CDR3 spells CASRSGATYEQYV. CDR3 bases: TGTGCCAGCAGATCGGGGGCCACCTACGAGCAGTACGTC.

This chain joins TRBV30 and TRBJ2-1, with 8 positions matching TRBD1. V dropped 3 bases and J dropped 10; count of bases not matched to a gene: 8. The CDR3 runs to 13 residues. CDR1 is GTSNPN, CDR2 SVGIG, per germline (reference sequence). Here the CDR3 reads CAWSGDRGHEQFF. The CDR3 DNA is TGTGCCTGGAGCGGAGACAGGGGTCACGAGCAGTTCTTC.

The chain links TRBV4-1 to TRBJ1-2; unclear D gene. Per the germline V gene, CDR1 is MGHRA and CDR2 is YSYEKL. The CDR3 consists of 13 residues. V shed 0 bases and J shed 6 bases, with 8 bases lying between them. CDR3 region: CASSQDHGNGYTF. The CDR3 DNA sequence: TGCGCCAGCAGCCAAGATCACGGGAATGGCTACACCTTC.

This clone has just a few counts. V gene TRBV10-3 combines with J gene TRBJ1-1; D remains unclear. The V and J ends lost 3 bases and 5 bases respectively, with 7 bases between them. CDR1 and CDR2 (germline): ENHRY, SYGVKD. The CDR3 has 12 amino acids. In nucleotides, the CDR3 is TGTGCCATCAGTGACAAGGCAACTGAAGCTTTCTTT. Its protein is CAISDKATEAFF.

CDR3 nucleotide sequence: TGTGCCAGCTCATTCGGGACAGGTTCGGGCACTGAAGCTTTCTTT. This translates into CASSFGTGSGTEAFF. V is TRBV18 and J is TRBJ1-1, with 8 nucleotides matching TRBD1. This CDR3 spans 15 amino acids. V was clipped by 5 bases and J by 4 bases; unmatched bases: 9. Germline V gives CDR1 KGHSH, CDR2 LQKENI. The whole variable domain, filled in from reference TRBV18 and TRBJ1-1, reads NAGVMQNPRHLVRRRGQEARLRCSPMKGHSHVYWYRQLPEEGLKFMVYLQKENIIDESGMPKERFSAEFPKEGPSILRIQQVVRGDSAAYFCASSFGTGSGTEAFFGQGTRLTVV.

This chain uses TRBV28 with TRBJ2-5; D call uncertain. Trimming shortened V by 0 bases and J by 5 bases, and 13 bases separated the two germline ends. This CDR3 spans 15 amino acids. Germline V gives CDR1 MDHEN, CDR2 SYDVKM. The CDR3 nucleotides read TGTGCCAGCAGTTTATGGCAATCCCGTGAGGAGACCCAGTACTTC. Translated, it gives CASSLWQSREETQYF.

This clone was seen just once. The genes are TRBV15 and TRBJ1-2; D unresolved. Trimming took 0 bases from V and 5 from J, leaving 10 bases between them. Germline CDR1 LNHNV, CDR2 YYDKDF (reference sequence). CDR3 length: 14 residues. The CDR3 DNA reads TGTGCCACCAGCAGAGAATCTAGCGCGTATGGCTACACCTTC. It codes for CATSRESSAYGYTF. Looking up the rest from reference TRBV15 and TRBJ1-2 gives the full variable domain: DAMVIQNPRYQVTQFGKPVTLSCSQTLNHNVMYWYQQKSSQAPKLLFHYYDKDFNNEADTPDNFQSRRPNTSFCFLDIRSPGLGDTAMYLCATSRESSAYGYTFGSGTRLTVV.

This clone was seen a handful of times. The chain uses TRBV2 and TRBJ1-2, with a possible D match to TRBD1 (5 bases). Germline lookup yields CDR1 SNHLY and CDR2 FYNNEI. The CDR3 totals 15 residues. V shed 1 base and J shed 6 bases, with 15 bases lying between them. The DNA for the CDR3 is TGTGCCAGCAGTGAAGAAAGGACGGGGGTGAATGGCTACACCTTC. It yields the protein CASSEERTGVNGYTF. The full variable domain, rest sourced from reference TRBV2 and TRBJ1-2, is EPEVTQTPSHQVTQMGQEVILRCVPISNHLYFYWYRQILGQKVEFLVSFYNNEISEKSEIFDDQFSVERPDGSNFTLKIRSTKLEDSAMYFCASSEERTGVNGYTFGSGTRLTVV.

The rearrangement joins TRBV5-1 to TRBJ2-1, with D possibly called TRBD1 or TRBD2 (6 bases each). Germline-derived CDR1 and CDR2 are SGHRS and YFSETQ. V lost 7 bases to trimming and J lost 6 bases, with 17 bases between them. The CDR3 loop spans 14 amino acids. Here the CDR3 DNA reads TGCGCCAGCGGGGGGCGGGCAGCCATCAATGAGCAGTTCTTC. Encoded protein: CASGGRAAINEQFF.

The chain joins TRBV13 to TRBJ1-1; 7 nucleotides line up with TRBD1. Germline V lookup: CDR1 PRHDT, CDR2 FYEKMQ (reference sequence). This CDR3 spans 14 amino acids. The V segment lost 5 bases and the J segment 1 base; nucleotides outside the gene matches: 4. The CDR3 is CASSQRDRNTEAFF. The CDR3 nucleotides are TGTGCCAGCAGCCAACGGGACAGGAACACTGAAGCTTTCTTT. The variable domain in full, with the rest retrieved from reference TRBV13 and TRBJ1-1, is AAGVIQSPRHLIKEKRETATLKCYPIPRHDTVYWYQQGPGQDPQFLISFYEKMQSDKGSIPDRFSAQQFSDYHSELNMSSLELGDSALYFCASSQRDRNTEAFFGQGTRLTVV.

The chain employs TRBV6-5 and TRBJ1-2; D call uncertain. V lost 6 bases and J lost 4, with 6 bases in between. The germline V gene encodes CDR1 MNHEY and CDR2 SVGAGI. CDR3 length: 11 amino acids. CDR3: CASSLGYGYTF. DNA of the CDR3: TGTGCCAGCAGCTTGGGCTATGGCTACACCTTC.

The V and J genes are TRBV6-1 and TRBJ2-7; D remains ambiguous. V was cut by 3 bases and J by 3 bases, with 6 bases left in between. Germline loops: CDR1 MNHNS, CDR2 SASEGT. The CDR3 is 12 amino acids. CDR3 sequence reads: CASSDQNYEQYF. Written as DNA, the CDR3 is TGTGCCAGCAGTGACCAAAACTACGAGCAGTACTTC.

This chain connects TRBV15 to TRBJ2-2, with D possibly being TRBD2 (5 bases). V lost 0 bases to trimming and J lost 1 base, with 12 bases between them. This CDR3 is built from 17 residues. Germline V lookup: CDR1 LNHNV, CDR2 YYDKDF (reference sequence). In DNA, the CDR3 is TGTGCCACCAGCAGAGATCTGGCGGGTTGGAACACCGGGGAGCTGTTTTTT. As protein: CATSRDLAGWNTGELFF.

The V gene is TRBV30, the J gene TRBJ2-3, with 9 bases that match TRBD1. The trim removed 8 bases at V and 5 bases at J, leaving 8 bases unmatched. The CDR3 contains 13 residues. CDR1 and CDR2 from the germline V gene are GTSNPN and SVGIG (reference sequence). CDR3 in DNA: TGTGCCGGAAAACAGGGGGCAGGAGATACGCAGTATTTT. Residues: CAGKQGAGDTQYF.

The V call is TRBV5-1, the J call TRBJ1-3; no clear D. This CDR3 has 15 amino acids. Germline assignment: CDR1 SGHRS and CDR2 YFSETQ. Deletions cut 4 bases from V and 0 bases from J, with 11 bases between. The CDR3 loop is CASSQDASSGNTIYF. In nucleotides, the CDR3 is TGCGCCAGCAGCCAGGACGCGTCCTCTGGAAACACCATATATTTT.

Only a few counts were recorded for this clone. The junction shows a germline mismatch at one end, possibly a read error. The rearrangement uses TRBV7-7 and TRBJ2-1; unclear D gene. Germline V gene lookup returns CDR1 SSHAT and CDR2 FNYEAQ (reference sequence). This CDR3 is built from 15 residues. The CDR3 sequence: CASSLSQSSYNEQFF. The CDR3 DNA is TGTGCTAGCAGCTTATCCCAGAGCTCCTACAATGAGCAGTTCTTC.

The chain combines TRBV7-2 with TRBJ1-4, with 9 bases aligning to TRBD1. The CDR3 totals 16 residues. V shed 2 bases, J shed 10 bases, and the junction held 11 bases outside the gene matches. Germline CDR1 reads SGHTA; CDR2 reads FQGNSA. In nucleotides, the CDR3 is TGTGCCAGCAGCTTAAAAGGGGGGACAGGGTCGCGAAAACTGTTTTTT. This translates into CASSLKGGTGSRKLFF.

CDR3: CASSVVDSVPGNTIYF. DNA for the CDR3: TGTGCCAGCAGCGTAGTCGACAGTGTCCCTGGAAACACCATATATTTT. The V call is TRBV9, the J call TRBJ1-3, with a weak D call TRBD1 (5 bases). CDR1 SGDLS and CDR2 YYNGEE come from the germline V gene. The germline V and J ends were trimmed by 0 bases and 2 bases, with 12 bases remaining between them. The CDR3 sequence is 16 residues long.

This chain connects TRBV27 to TRBJ2-3; D uncertain. The CDR3 has 13 residues. Trimming took off 0 bases at V and 4 bases at J, with 5 bases between the two ends. Germline loops: CDR1 MNHEY, CDR2 SMNVEV (reference sequence). CDR3 loop: CASSLSLADTQYF. Here the CDR3 DNA reads TGTGCCAGCAGTTTATCCCTCGCAGATACGCAGTATTTT.

The genes are TRBV19 and TRBJ2-3; D assignment may be TRBD1 or TRBD2 (5 bases each). V shed 3 bases and J shed 6 bases, with 16 bases lying between them. This CDR3 comprises 15 residues. CDR1 is LNHDA, CDR2 SQIVND, per germline (reference sequence). The chain's CDR3 is CASSMVGGAGDTQYF. The CDR3 coding sequence is TGTGCCAGTAGTATGGTTGGGGGTGCAGGTGATACGCAGTATTTT. Full variable domain (outside the CDR3, taken from reference TRBV19 and TRBJ2-3): DGGITQSPKYLFRKEGQNVTLSCEQNLNHDAMYWYRQDPGQGLRLIYYSQIVNDFQKGDIAEGYSVSREKKESFPLTVTSAQKNPTAFYLCASSMVGGAGDTQYFGPGTRLTVL.

The gene calls are TRBV12-3 or TRBV12-4 and TRBJ2-7, with D unclear. V was shortened by 1 base and J by 6 bases, with 7 bases between the two germline ends. CDR3 length: 12 amino acids. CDR3 residues: CASSLGFVEQYF. In DNA, the CDR3 is TGTGCCAGCAGTTTAGGATTTGTCGAGCAGTACTTC.

V and J are TRBV5-8 and TRBJ2-4; D is possibly TRBD1 or TRBD2 (5 bases each). Germline-derived CDR1 and CDR2 are SGHTS and YDEGEE. Trimming took off 3 bases at V and 0 bases at J, with 10 bases between the two ends. The CDR3 runs to 15 residues. The DNA for the CDR3 is TGTGCCAGCAGCTCGGGACGGCTAGCCAAAAACATTCAGTACTTC. Translation: CASSSGRLAKNIQYF.